Sequencing of this T cell receptor beta chain was carried out in a study of T cells in Graves' hyperthyroidism and ophthalmopathy. The investigators amplified TCR beta CDR3 regions from RNA transcripts. In the first-round RT-PCR of the TCR CDR3, the HTBI primer set was used. Via MiXCR, TCRdb re-called the multiplex PCR reads, giving one row per CDR3 protein. This sample has over 150,000 distinct CDR3 sequences, with about 15% found just once. Trimming left V 1 base short and J 2 bases short, with 15 bases between. CDR1 is SGHTA, CDR2 FQGNSA, per germline. The length of the CDR3 is 16 residues. This clonotype was picked up many times. Graves' hyperthyroidism showing no ophthalmopathy progression within 18 months was considered stable. Diagnosing involved the use of clinical symptoms, serum thyroxine and TRAb, thyroid ultrasound and orbital computed tomography. Fresh peripheral blood, under 13 ml, yielded the PBMCs.

V and J are TRBV7-2 and TRBJ2-7; D tentatively reads TRBD1 or TRBD2 (7 bases each). This TCR derives from a woman aged 50 to 60 with Graves' hyperthyroidism. The specimen was blood. CDR3 protein: CASSLGEGDRAYEQYF. The DNA for the CDR3 is TGTGCCAGCAGCTTAGGGGAGGGGGACAGAGCCTACGAGCAGTACTTC.